This is a list of T cell receptor beta chains from one sample in a study of blood T cell repertoires in COVID-19. The repertoire was sequenced with immunoSEQ multiplex PCR; TCRdb's copy has only in-frame clones and lacks some. The sample carries some 240,000 clones, about 85% recorded once. The sample consisted of PBMCs or T cells enriched from blood (not recorded which). These receptors came from a woman between 50 and 59 years old who had been exposed to COVID-19. Each CDR3 is given with its conserved first and last residue. D genes are given only for firm matches. Clone size, where shown, is once, few, many, or a class for clones that have expanded.

D: TRBD1
J: TRBJ1-1
V: TRBV7-2
size: NA
DNA: TGTGCCAGCAGCTTAGAGGGGACAGGGGGGACTGAAGCTTTCTTT
CDR3: CASSLEGTGGTEAFF

D: NA
J: TRBJ1-1
V: TRBV5-5
size: once
DNA: TGTGCCAGCAGCTTGGGGGGGACACTGAACACTGAAGCTTTCTTT
CDR3: CASSLGGTLNTEAFF

D: NA
J: TRBJ1-2
V: TRBV7-9
size: NA
DNA: TGTGCCAGCAGTTACCCCCCGGGAGGCTACACCTTC
CDR3: CASSYPPGGYTF

D: NA
J: TRBJ1-2
V: TRBV6-2/TRBV6-3
size: NA
DNA: TGTGCCAGCAGTTACGGGCCGAAAGGCTACACCTTC
CDR3: CASSYGPKGYTF

D: NA
J: TRBJ1-2
V: TRBV28
size: few
DNA: TGTGCCAGCAGTTTATTGAGAGGGTTTAACTATGGCTACACCTTC
CDR3: CASSLLRGFNYGYTF

D: TRBD1
J: TRBJ2-3
V: TRBV9
size: NA
DNA: TGTGCCAGCAGCGTAAGACAGGGGAAGACAGATACGCAGTATTTT
CDR3: CASSVRQGKTDTQYF

D: NA
J: TRBJ1-5
V: TRBV5-1
size: few
DNA: TGCGCCAGCAGCTTGGGGTCGGGGGGTAGCAATCAGCCCCAGCATTTT
CDR3: CASSLGSGGSNQPQHF

D: NA
J: TRBJ1-2
V: TRBV19
size: few
DNA: TGTGCCAGTAGTATGGGTCGGAGAGCCTATGGCTACACCTTC
CDR3: CASSMGRRAYGYTF

D: NA
J: TRBJ2-5
V: TRBV7-8
size: once
DNA: TGTGCCAGCAGCCACCTGCTAAACCAAGAGACCCAGTACTTC
CDR3: CASSHLLNQETQYF

D: TRBD1
J: TRBJ1-1
V: TRBV7-2
size: NA
DNA: TGTGCCAGCAGCTTTAGACAGGGGGAAGCTTTCTTT
CDR3: CASSFRQGEAFF

D: NA
J: TRBJ2-7
V: TRBV28
size: NA
DNA: TGTGCCAGCAGTTATCAGGGATCCCTCTCCTACGAGCAGTACTTC
CDR3: CASSYQGSLSYEQYF

D: NA
J: TRBJ2-5
V: TRBV4-3
size: NA
DNA: TGCGCCAGCAGCCAAGTTTTACGGGTCCAAGAGACCCAGTACTTC
CDR3: CASSQVLRVQETQYF

D: NA
J: TRBJ1-6
V: TRBV10-2
size: NA
DNA: TGCGCCAGCATGTCCCGGGGGAACTCACCCCTCCACTTT
CDR3: CASMSRGNSPLHF

D: TRBD1
J: TRBJ1-1
V: TRBV5-1
size: NA
DNA: TGCGCCAGCAGCTTGGGACAGGGTCGAACTGAAGCTTTCTTT
CDR3: CASSLGQGRTEAFF

D: NA
J: TRBJ1-6
V: TRBV10-2
size: NA
DNA: TGCGCCAGCAGTGAGAGGGAGTTGACGGATCCCAATTCACCCCTCCACTTT
CDR3: CASSERELTDPNSPLHF

D: TRBD1
J: TRBJ2-1
V: TRBV24-1
size: NA
DNA: TGTGCCACCAGTGATTTTGGGACAGGGAAAGGGGCAAATGAGCAGTTCTTC
CDR3: CATSDFGTGKGANEQFF

D: NA
J: TRBJ1-3
V: TRBV5-4
size: NA
DNA: TGTGCCAGCAGCACCGACAGTGTTTCATTCTCTGGAAACACCATATATTTT
CDR3: CASSTDSVSFSGNTIYF

D: TRBD2
J: TRBJ2-5
V: TRBV10-3
size: NA
DNA: TGTGCCATCAGTGATAGGACTAGCGGGGAACAAGAGACCCAGTACTTC
CDR3: CAISDRTSGEQETQYF

D: NA
J: TRBJ1-2
V: TRBV14
size: once
DNA: TGTGCCAGCAGCTCCAGGGGTCCGGGCTACACCTTC
CDR3: CASSSRGPGYTF

D: TRBD1
J: TRBJ1-4
V: TRBV7-9
size: NA
DNA: TGTGCCAGCACGGGGCAGGGGGAAGTAGAAAAACTGTTTTTT
CDR3: CASTGQGEVEKLFF

D: NA
J: TRBJ1-2
V: TRBV7-3
size: few
DNA: TGTGCCAGCAGCTTAACGCCCCGACAGATAGGCTACACCTTC
CDR3: CASSLTPRQIGYTF

D: TRBD2
J: TRBJ2-5
V: TRBV28
size: NA
DNA: TGTGCCAGCAGTTTACCTAGCGGGGTAGAGACCCAGTACTTC
CDR3: CASSLPSGVETQYF

D: NA
J: TRBJ1-6
V: TRBV25-1
size: NA
DNA: TGTGCCAGCAGTGGGTACAGGGCTTTTTCACCCCTCCACTTT
CDR3: CASSGYRAFSPLHF

D: TRBD1
J: TRBJ2-2
V: TRBV5-1
size: NA
DNA: TGCGCCAGCAGCTCTACCGACAGGGCCAGGACCGGGGAGCTGTTTTTT
CDR3: CASSSTDRARTGELFF

D: NA
J: TRBJ2-6
V: TRBV11-2
size: NA
DNA: TGTGCCAGCAGCTTAGATCTACCCCCCCTAAACGTCCTGACTTTC
CDR3: CASSLDLPPLNVLTF

D: TRBD2
J: TRBJ2-1
V: TRBV19
size: NA
DNA: TGTGCCGTTGCGGGGGGCTCCTACAATGAGCAGTTCTTC
CDR3: CAVAGGSYNEQFF

D: NA
J: TRBJ1-2
V: TRBV3-1/TRBV3-2
size: NA
DNA: TGTGCCAGCAGCCAAGAGCTCACTCTCCGATATGGCTACACCTTC
CDR3: CASSQELTLRYGYTF

D: NA
J: TRBJ2-7
V: TRBV28
size: NA
DNA: TGTGCCAGCAGTTTTGGAGGCTCTCGCGAGCAGTACTTC
CDR3: CASSFGGSREQYF

D: NA
J: TRBJ1-3
V: TRBV5-1
size: NA
DNA: TGCGCCAGCAGCTCGCAGGGTGGCTCTGGAAACACCATATATTTT
CDR3: CASSSQGGSGNTIYF

D: TRBD2
J: TRBJ2-1
V: TRBV5-1
size: NA
DNA: TGCGCCAGCAGCTCCGATCGCCTAGCGGGGGACAATGAGCAGTTCTTC
CDR3: CASSSDRLAGDNEQFF

D: TRBD1
J: TRBJ2-2
V: TRBV14
size: NA
DNA: TGTGCCAGCAGCGACAGGGTACGGGGGGAGCTGTTTTTT
CDR3: CASSDRVRGELFF